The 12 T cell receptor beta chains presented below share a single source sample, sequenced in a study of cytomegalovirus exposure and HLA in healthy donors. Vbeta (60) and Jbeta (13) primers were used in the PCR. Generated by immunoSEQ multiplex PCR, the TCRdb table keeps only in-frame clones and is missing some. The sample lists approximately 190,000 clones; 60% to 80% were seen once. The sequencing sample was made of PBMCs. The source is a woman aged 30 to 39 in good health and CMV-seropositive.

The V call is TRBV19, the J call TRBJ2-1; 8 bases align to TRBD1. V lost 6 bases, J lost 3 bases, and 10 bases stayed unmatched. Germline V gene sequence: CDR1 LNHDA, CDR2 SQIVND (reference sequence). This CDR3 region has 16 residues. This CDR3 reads CASRGLKGQGYNEQFF. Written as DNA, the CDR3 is TGTGCCAGTAGGGGGCTTAAAGGACAGGGCTACAATGAGCAGTTCTTC.

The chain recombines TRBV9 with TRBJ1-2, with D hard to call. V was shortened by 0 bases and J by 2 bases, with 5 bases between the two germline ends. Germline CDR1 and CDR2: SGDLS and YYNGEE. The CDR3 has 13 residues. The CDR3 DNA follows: TGTGCCAGCAGCGTAGATGAGAACTATGGCTACACCTTC. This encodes CASSVDENYGYTF.

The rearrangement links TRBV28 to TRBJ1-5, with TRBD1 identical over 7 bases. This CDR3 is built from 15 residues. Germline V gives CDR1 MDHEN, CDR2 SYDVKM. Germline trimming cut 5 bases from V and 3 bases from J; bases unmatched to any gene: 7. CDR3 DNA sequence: TGTGCCAGCAGTATAAGGACAGGCTTCAATCAGCCCCAGCATTTT. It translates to CASSIRTGFNQPQHF.

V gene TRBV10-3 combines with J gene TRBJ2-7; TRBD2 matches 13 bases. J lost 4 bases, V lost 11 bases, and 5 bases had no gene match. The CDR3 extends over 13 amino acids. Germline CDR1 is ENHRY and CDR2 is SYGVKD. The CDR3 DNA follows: TGTGCCGTTGGGACTAGCGGGGAATACGAGCAGTACTTC. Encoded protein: CAVGTSGEYEQYF.

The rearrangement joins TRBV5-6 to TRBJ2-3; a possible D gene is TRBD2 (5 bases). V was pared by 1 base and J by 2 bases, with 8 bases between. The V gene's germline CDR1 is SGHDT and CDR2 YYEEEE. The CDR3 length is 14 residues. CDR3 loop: CASSLFSVTDTQYF. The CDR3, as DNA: TGTGCCAGCAGCTTGTTTAGCGTCACAGATACGCAGTATTTT.

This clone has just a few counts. The CDR3 spells CASSVEAGLEQYF. As DNA, the CDR3 is TGTGCCAGCAGTGTAGAGGCGGGACTCGAGCAGTACTTC. This chain joins TRBV6-4 and TRBJ2-7; maybe TRBD2 (6 bases). Germline V gene data show CDR1 as MRHNA and CDR2 as SNTAGT. This CDR3 has 13 amino acids. With 4 bases removed from V and 6 bases from J, the gap between germline ends came to 13 bases.

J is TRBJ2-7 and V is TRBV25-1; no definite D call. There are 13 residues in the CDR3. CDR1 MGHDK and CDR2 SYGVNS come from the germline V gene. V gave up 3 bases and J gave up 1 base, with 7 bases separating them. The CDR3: CASSDTYSYEQYF. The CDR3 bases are TGTGCCAGCAGTGACACTTATTCCTACGAGCAGTACTTC.

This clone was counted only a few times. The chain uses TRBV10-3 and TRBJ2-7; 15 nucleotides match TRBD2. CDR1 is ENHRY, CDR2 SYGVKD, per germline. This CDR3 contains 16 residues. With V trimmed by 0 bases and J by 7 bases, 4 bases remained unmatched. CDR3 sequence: CAISESNGLAGGEQYF. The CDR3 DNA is TGTGCCATCAGTGAGTCGAATGGACTAGCGGGGGGGGAGCAGTACTTC.

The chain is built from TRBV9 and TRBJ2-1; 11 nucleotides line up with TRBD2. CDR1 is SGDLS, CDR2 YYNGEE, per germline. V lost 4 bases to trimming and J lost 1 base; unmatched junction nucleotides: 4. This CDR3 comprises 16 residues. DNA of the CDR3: TGTGCCAGCAGCTTTAGCGGGGGGGCGTCCTACAATGAGCAGTTCTTC. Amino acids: CASSFSGGASYNEQFF.

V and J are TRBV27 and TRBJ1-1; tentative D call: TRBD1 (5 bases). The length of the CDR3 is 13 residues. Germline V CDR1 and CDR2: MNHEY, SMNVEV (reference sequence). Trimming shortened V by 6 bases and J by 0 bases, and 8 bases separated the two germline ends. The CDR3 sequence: CASRWDLNTEAFF. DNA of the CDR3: TGTGCCAGCAGATGGGACTTGAACACTGAAGCTTTCTTT.

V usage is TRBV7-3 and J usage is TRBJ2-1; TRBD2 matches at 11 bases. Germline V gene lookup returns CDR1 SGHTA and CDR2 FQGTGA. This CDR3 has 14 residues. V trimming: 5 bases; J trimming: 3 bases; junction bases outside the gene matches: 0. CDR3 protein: CASSLAGGYNEQFF. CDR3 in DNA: TGTGCCAGCAGCCTAGCGGGGGGCTACAATGAGCAGTTCTTC.

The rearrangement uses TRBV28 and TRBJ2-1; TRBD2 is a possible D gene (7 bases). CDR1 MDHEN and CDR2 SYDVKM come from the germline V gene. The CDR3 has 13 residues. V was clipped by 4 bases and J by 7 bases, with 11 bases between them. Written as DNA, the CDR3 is TGTGCCAGCAGTTGGGGGGGGCTAAATGAGCAGTTCTTC. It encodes CASSWGGLNEQFF.